This T cell receptor beta chain is drawn from a study of blood T cells in healthy people across ages. The CDR3 totals 14 residues. J was trimmed by 6 bases and V by 5 bases; bases with no gene match: 5. It was with a sample-barcoded 5' primer and a J-beta primer mix that a second PCR of roughly 7 to 12 cycles was run. Individual samples furnished no less than 2.5 million CDR3-containing paired-end reads apiece. TCRdb re-derived calls from the 5' RACE reads in MiXCR, one entry per CDR3 protein. The sample lists about 1.6 million distinct CDR3 sequences, about 31% occurring once. Sequenced: blood. The chain is built from TRBV12-3 or TRBV12-4 and TRBJ2-3; 10 positions agree with TRBD2. This sequence was found in a woman in her 30s in good health. This chain's CDR3 is CASSTSGTVDTQYF. The CDR3 nucleotides read TGTGCCAGCAGTACTAGCGGGACGGTTGATACGCAGTATTTT.